One and the same sample provided the 24 T cell receptor beta chains below, sequenced in a study of cytomegalovirus exposure and HLA in healthy donors. PCR involved 60 Vbeta and 13 Jbeta primers. Using immunoSEQ multiplex PCR, the repertoire was profiled, and TCRdb retains in-frame clones only, with some absent. The table includes about 120,000 clones, roughly 70% detected once. The sample comprised PBMCs. These receptors came from a woman aged 40 to 50 in good health and CMV-seropositive.

This clone was seen more than once but under ten times. The rearrangement links TRBV27 to TRBJ2-7; the D gene is possibly TRBD1 (6 bases). The CDR3 extends over 13 amino acids. The germline gives CDR1 MNHEY, CDR2 SMNVEV (reference sequence). V dropped 6 bases and J dropped 0 bases, with 9 bases sitting between them. The DNA for the CDR3 is TGTGCCAGCAGGTGGGGGCCCTCCTACGAGCAGTACTTC. Its translation: CASRWGPSYEQYF.

The CDR3 nucleotides read TGTGCCAGCAGAGACGTGGGACAGGTGTTTGAAGCTTTCTTT. This encodes CASRDVGQVFEAFF. The chain recombines TRBV28 with TRBJ1-1; 8 nucleotides line up with TRBD1. Germline-derived CDR1 and CDR2 are MDHEN and SYDVKM. Trimming cost V 6 bases and J 7 bases; bases outside gene matches: 10. This CDR3 is built from 14 residues.

The gene calls are TRBV27 and TRBJ2-2; unclear D gene. The CDR3 covers 15 residues. Germline-derived CDR1 and CDR2 are MNHEY and SMNVEV (reference sequence). V was pared by 6 bases and J by 0 bases, with 11 bases between. CDR3 residues: CASSVTPANTGELFF. The CDR3 DNA is TGTGCCAGCAGCGTGACACCCGCGAACACCGGGGAGCTGTTTTTT.

This clone was detected a few times. CDR3: CASSLGTERYGYTF. CDR3 nucleotides: TGCGCCAGCAGCTTGGGGACAGAACGCTATGGCTACACCTTC. The J gene is TRBJ1-2, the V gene TRBV5-1, with D maybe TRBD1 (6 bases). The CDR3 runs to 14 residues. With 0 bases removed from V and 4 bases from J, the gap between germline ends came to 10 bases. Germline V lookup: CDR1 SGHRS, CDR2 YFSETQ.

V and J are TRBV7-9 and TRBJ1-2, with 8 nucleotides matching TRBD1. V was pared by 5 bases and J by 0 bases, with 8 bases of the junction left unmatched. This CDR3 region has 16 residues. Looked up from germline, CDR1 is SEHNR and CDR2 is FQNEAQ (reference sequence). CDR3 region: CASSLGTGIANYGYTF. CDR3 in DNA: TGTGCCAGCAGCCTCGGGACAGGCATAGCTAACTATGGCTACACCTTC. The full variable domain, completed using reference TRBV7-9 and TRBJ1-2, is DTGVSQNPRHKITKRGQNVTFRCDPISEHNRLYWYRQTLGQGPEFLTYFQNEAQLEKSRLLSDRFSAERPKGSFSTLEIQRTEQGDSAMYLCASSLGTGIANYGYTFGSGTRLTVV.

This clone was found a few times. The V gene is TRBV7-9, the J gene TRBJ1-3; D gene uncertain. Germline V gene data show CDR1 as SEHNR and CDR2 as FQNEAQ (reference sequence). V was pared by 2 bases and J by 0 bases, with 14 bases between. The CDR3 has 17 amino acids. The CDR3 here is CASSLRWRVSSGNTIYF. For the CDR3, the DNA is TGTGCCAGCAGCTTACGTTGGCGGGTCTCCTCTGGAAACACCATATATTTT.

The gene calls are TRBV5-5 and TRBJ1-1; possible D gene TRBD1, 6 bases. The V and J ends lost 4 bases and 4 bases respectively, with 17 bases between them. The CDR3 loop spans 15 amino acids. Germline CDR1 and CDR2: SGHKS and YYEKEE (reference sequence). The CDR3 spells CASSAIYRAGTEAFF. In nucleotides, the CDR3 is TGTGCCAGCAGCGCGATCTACAGGGCCGGCACTGAAGCTTTCTTT.

This clone showed up just a few times. The rearrangement uses TRBV12-5 and TRBJ1-1; D remains ambiguous. V shed 7 bases and J shed 2 bases, with 11 bases lying between them. The CDR3 is 13 amino acids. Germline V gives CDR1 LGHNT, CDR2 FRNRAP. The CDR3 region is CASALSFNTEAFF. The CDR3 DNA sequence: TGTGCTAGTGCCTTAAGCTTTAACACTGAAGCTTTCTTT. Supplemented by reference TRBV12-5 and TRBJ1-1, the full variable domain reads DARVTQTPRHKVTEMGQEVTMRCQPILGHNTVFWYRQTMMQGLELLAYFRNRAPLDDSGMPKDRFSAEMPDATLATLKIQPSEPRDSAVYFCASALSFNTEAFFGQGTRLTVV.

The CDR3 DNA reads as TGTGCCAGCAGTACCGGGACAGGGGTTTTTGAGGGCTACACCTTC. Its translation is CASSTGTGVFEGYTF. The chain couples TRBV7-2 to TRBJ1-2, with TRBD1 identical over 10 bases. With V trimmed by 6 bases and J by 8 bases, 12 bases remained unmatched. Per the germline V gene, CDR1 is SGHTA and CDR2 is FQGNSA. The CDR3 length is 15 residues.

The sample holds a few counts of this clone. The chain joins TRBV5-4 to TRBJ2-1; weak D call: TRBD1 (6 bases). The germline CDR1 and CDR2 sequences are SGHNT and YYREEE (reference sequence). The CDR3 runs to 15 residues. Between the trimmed V and J ends, which lost 4 bases and 9 bases, there was a span of 20 bases. CDR3 nucleotide sequence: TGTGCCAGCAGCGTTACCGGGACACCGCTCCTTGAGCAGTTCTTC. As protein: CASSVTGTPLLEQFF.

The rearrangement uses TRBV9 and TRBJ2-1, with TRBD2 identical over 12 bases. V shed 4 bases, J shed 7 bases, and the junction held 6 bases outside the gene matches. CDR1 and CDR2 from the germline V gene are SGDLS and YYNGEE. This CDR3 has 15 residues. The CDR3 is CASSLGLAGRNEQFF. In DNA, the CDR3 is TGTGCCAGCAGCCTAGGACTAGCGGGGCGGAATGAGCAGTTCTTC.

The chain joins TRBV9 to TRBJ1-1, with D tentatively TRBD1 (5 bases). CDR1 is SGDLS and CDR2 is YYNGEE in the germline V gene. CDR3 length: 13 amino acids. Between the trimmed V and J ends, which lost 7 bases and 0 bases, there was a span of 10 bases. CDR3 coding DNA: TGTGCCAGCGCGGGGGGGTTGAACACTGAAGCTTTCTTT. Its translation: CASAGGLNTEAFF.

This clone came up a few times. The rearrangement links TRBV30 to TRBJ1-1; 9 bases agree with TRBD1. This CDR3 has 12 amino acids. Germline CDR1 is GTSNPN and CDR2 is SVGIG (reference sequence). The J segment lost 11 bases and the V segment lost 3 bases, leaving 7 bases of the junction unmatched. The CDR3 nucleotides read TGTGCCTGGAGCGGAGGCGGGACAGGGGCTTTCTTT. It encodes CAWSGGGTGAFF.

The genes are TRBV9 and TRBJ1-1; 10 bases are a match to TRBD1. CDR3 size: 17 residues. CDR1 and CDR2 (germline): SGDLS, YYNGEE. Unmatched junction bases numbered 13, after V lost 3 bases and J lost 5 bases. CDR3 sequence (DNA): TGTGCCAGCAGCGGTCCGGGACAGGGGAAAATCGGAACTGAAGCTTTCTTT. This encodes CASSGPGQGKIGTEAFF.

The rearrangement links TRBV7-7 to TRBJ2-7; weak D call: TRBD1 (5 bases). The V end was cut by 5 bases, the J end by 3 bases, with 11 bases between. The CDR3 runs to 13 residues. CDR1 is SSHAT, CDR2 FNYEAQ, per germline (reference sequence). DNA for the CDR3: TGTGCCAGCAGCCTCACACAGGACTACGAGCAGTACTTC. Protein sequence: CASSLTQDYEQYF.

Only a few counts were recorded for this clone. This chain uses TRBV9 with TRBJ2-1; tentative D call: TRBD2 (5 bases). The germline V and J ends were trimmed by 4 bases and 6 bases, with 14 bases remaining between them. This CDR3 has 14 amino acids. Germline V gives CDR1 SGDLS, CDR2 YYNGEE. As DNA, the CDR3 is TGTGCCAGCAGCCCCCCCCAGGAGGCCAATGAGCAGTTCTTC. Translating gives CASSPPQEANEQFF.

The chain is built from TRBV7-2 and TRBJ2-1; no clear D. Per the germline V gene, CDR1 is SGHTA and CDR2 is FQGNSA. CDR3 length: 13 amino acids. V lost 6 bases and J lost 8, with 14 bases in between. CDR3: CASRLRSADEQFF. CDR3 DNA sequence: TGTGCCAGCAGATTAAGATCGGCGGATGAGCAGTTCTTC.

This rearrangement joins TRBV30 to TRBJ1-1, with D possibly TRBD1 on 6 matching bases. The ends were cut back, 5 bases at V and 1 base at J, with 11 bases in the middle. CDR3 length: 13 residues. The germline V gene encodes CDR1 GTSNPN and CDR2 SVGIG (reference sequence). The DNA for the CDR3 is TGTGCCTGGGATCCGGGACAGAACACTGAAGCTTTCTTT. It specifies CAWDPGQNTEAFF.

This clone was observed a few times. J is TRBJ2-6 and V is TRBV7-2; D uncertain. The ends were cut back, 8 bases at V and 0 bases at J, with 11 bases in the middle. Germline V lookup: CDR1 SGHTA, CDR2 FQGNSA. The CDR3 contains 15 residues. The CDR3 here is CASLPPGSGANVLTF. CDR3 nucleotides: TGTGCCAGCCTCCCCCCAGGCTCTGGGGCCAACGTCCTGACTTTC.

CDR3 in DNA: TGTGCCAGCAGCTTTGGACAGGGGCTCTACGAGCAGTACTTC. Protein sequence: CASSFGQGLYEQYF. The chain couples TRBV7-9 to TRBJ2-7; 9 bases are shared with TRBD1. The CDR3 covers 14 residues. CDR1 SEHNR and CDR2 FQNEAQ come from the germline V gene (reference sequence). Trimming cost V 3 bases and J 3 bases; bases outside gene matches: 3.

The rearrangement joins TRBV21-1 to TRBJ1-5; whether TRBD1, the table's D call, matches the DNA was not checked. TRBV21-1 is termed a pseudogene. CDR3 length: 18 amino acids. DNA for the CDR3: TGTGCCAGCAGCAAACATGAAGGACAGTGCTATAGCAATCAGCCCCAGCATTTT. Amino acid sequence: CASSKHEGQCYSNQPQHF.

The chain has TRBV6-1 and TRBJ1-2; 7 nucleotides line up with TRBD1. Trimming cost V 0 bases and J 5 bases; bases outside gene matches: 9. The CDR3 has 16 residues. Germline CDR1 and CDR2: MNHNS and SASEGT. CDR3 nucleotide sequence: TGTGCCAGCAGTGAAGCTGTAACGGGACAGCTTTATGGCTACACCTTC. This encodes CASSEAVTGQLYGYTF.

The V call is TRBV9, the J call TRBJ2-5; no definite D call. The CDR3 runs 13 residues. Germline CDR1 SGDLS, CDR2 YYNGEE. Trimming shortened V by 4 bases and J by 2 bases, and 9 bases separated the two germline ends. CDR3 sequence: CASSRRLQETQYF. In DNA, the CDR3 is TGTGCCAGCAGCAGACGACTGCAAGAGACCCAGTACTTC.

The J gene is TRBJ1-6, the V gene TRBV27; the D gene is possibly TRBD1 (5 bases). This CDR3 is 15 amino acids long. Germline CDR1 is MNHEY and CDR2 is SMNVEV (reference sequence). The germline V and J ends were trimmed by 6 bases and 3 bases, with 12 bases remaining between them. The CDR3 bases are TGTGCCAGCAGCCTACAGGTTAACTATAATTCACCCCTCCACTTT. Translation: CASSLQVNYNSPLHF.